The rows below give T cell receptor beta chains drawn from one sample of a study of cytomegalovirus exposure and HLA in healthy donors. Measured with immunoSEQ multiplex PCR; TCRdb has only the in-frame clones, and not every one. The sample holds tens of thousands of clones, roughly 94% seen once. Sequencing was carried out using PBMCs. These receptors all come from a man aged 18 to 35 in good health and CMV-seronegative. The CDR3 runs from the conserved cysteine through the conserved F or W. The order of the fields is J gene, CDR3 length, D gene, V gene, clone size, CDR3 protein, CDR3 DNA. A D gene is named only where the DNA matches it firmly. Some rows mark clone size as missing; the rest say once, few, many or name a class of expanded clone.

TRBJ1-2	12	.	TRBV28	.	CASSPTGRGYTF	TGTGCCAGCAGTCCTACTGGGAGAGGCTACACCTTC
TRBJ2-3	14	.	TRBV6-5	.	CASSISGLGNTQYF	TGTGCCAGCAGCATAAGCGGGCTGGGAAATACGCAGTATTTT
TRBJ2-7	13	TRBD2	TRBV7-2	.	CASSPGTSEEEYF	TGTGCCAGCAGCCCCGGGACTAGCGAGGAAGAGTACTTC
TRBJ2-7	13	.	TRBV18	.	CASSPGSSYEQYF	TGTGCCAGCTCACCAGGGAGCTCCTACGAGCAGTACTTC
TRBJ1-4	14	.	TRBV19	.	CASSIGGAREKLFF	TGTGCCAGTAGTATCGGGGGGGCACGTGAAAAACTGTTTTTT
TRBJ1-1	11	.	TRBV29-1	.	CSVGRNTEAFF	TGCAGCGTTGGCAGGAACACTGAAGCTTTCTTT
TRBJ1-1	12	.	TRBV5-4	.	CASSLDSTEAFF	TGTGCCAGCAGTCTGGACAGCACTGAAGCTTTCTTT
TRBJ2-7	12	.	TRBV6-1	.	CASTQTTLEQYF	TGTGCCAGCACACAGACTACCCTCGAGCAGTACTTC
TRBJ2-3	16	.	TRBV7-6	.	CASSLRDNSRGDTQYF	TGTGCCAGCAGTCTTCGGGACAACTCCCGCGGGGATACGCAGTATTTT
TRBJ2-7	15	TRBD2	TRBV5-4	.	CASSLEGGYPYEQYF	TGTGCCAGCAGCTTGGAGGGAGGGTACCCCTACGAGCAGTACTTC
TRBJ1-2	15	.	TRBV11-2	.	CASSLGAGGGYGYTF	TGTGCCAGCAGCTTAGGGGCTGGGGGGGGCTATGGCTACACCTTC
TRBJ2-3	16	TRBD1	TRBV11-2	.	CASSLLGQVSTDTQYF	TGTGCCAGCAGCCTCTTGGGACAGGTCAGCACAGATACGCAGTATTTT
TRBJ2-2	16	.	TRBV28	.	CASNPLARVNTGELFF	TGTGCCAGCAATCCTCTTGCCCGGGTGAACACCGGGGAGCTGTTTTTT
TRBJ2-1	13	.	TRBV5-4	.	CASSWTPGNEQFF	TGTGCCAGCAGCTGGACTCCCGGGAATGAGCAGTTCTTC
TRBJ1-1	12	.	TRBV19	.	CASSNRNTEAFF	TGTGCCAGTAGCAACAGGAACACTGAAGCTTTCTTT
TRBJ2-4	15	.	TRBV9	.	CASSVSPLQENIQYF	TGTGCCAGCAGCGTAAGCCCGCTCCAGGAAAACATTCAGTACTTC
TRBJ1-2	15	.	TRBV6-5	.	CASSYSTHGNYGYTF	TGTGCCAGCAGTTACTCGACACACGGAAACTATGGCTACACCTTC
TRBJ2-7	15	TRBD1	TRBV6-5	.	CASSYPGQGAGEQYF	TGTGCCAGCAGTTACCCAGGACAGGGGGCGGGAGAGCAGTACTTC
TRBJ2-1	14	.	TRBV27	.	CASSLASSYNEQFF	TGTGCCAGCAGTTTAGCCAGCTCCTACAATGAGCAGTTCTTC
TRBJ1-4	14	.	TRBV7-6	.	CASSPSAGGGELFF	TGTGCCAGCAGCCCTAGTGCCGGCGGGGGGGAACTGTTTTTT
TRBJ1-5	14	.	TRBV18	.	CASSSGGWGQPQHF	TGTGCCAGCTCATCGGGGGGATGGGGTCAGCCCCAGCATTTT
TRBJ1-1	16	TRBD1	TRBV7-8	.	CASSWDRDVYDTEAFF	TGTGCCAGCAGCTGGGACAGGGATGTTTATGACACTGAAGCTTTCTTT
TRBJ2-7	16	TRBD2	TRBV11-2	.	CASSLDRLAGASEQYF	TGTGCCAGCAGCTTAGACCGACTAGCGGGAGCCTCCGAGCAGTACTTC
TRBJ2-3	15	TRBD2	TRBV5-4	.	CASSLGGLARDTQYF	TGTGCCAGCAGCTTGGGGGGACTAGCTAGGGATACGCAGTATTTT
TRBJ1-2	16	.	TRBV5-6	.	CASSKRGGRSDYGYTF	TGTGCCAGCAGCAAACGGGGGGGCAGGTCCGACTATGGCTACACCTTC
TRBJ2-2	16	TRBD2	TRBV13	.	CASSSASGRADGELFF	TGTGCCAGCAGCTCCGCTAGCGGGAGGGCCGACGGGGAGCTGTTTTTT
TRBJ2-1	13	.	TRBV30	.	CAWSVRVAPEQFF	TGTGCCTGGAGTGTACGTGTAGCGCCCGAGCAGTTCTTC
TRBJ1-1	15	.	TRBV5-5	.	CASRGAVGAFTEAFF	TGTGCCAGCAGGGGGGCAGTCGGCGCGTTCACTGAAGCTTTCTTT
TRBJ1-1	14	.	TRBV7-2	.	CASSPPSGGAEAFF	TGTGCCAGCAGTCCGCCAAGTGGGGGGGCTGAAGCTTTCTTT
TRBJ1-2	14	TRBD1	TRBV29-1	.	CSVDPQGANYGYTF	TGCAGCGTTGATCCTCAGGGGGCTAACTATGGCTACACCTTC
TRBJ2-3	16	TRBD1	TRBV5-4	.	CASKTKTKGAGDTQYF	TGTGCCAGCAAAACCAAGACGAAGGGGGCTGGAGATACGCAGTATTTT
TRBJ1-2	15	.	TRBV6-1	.	CASSDSRTVIYGYTF	TGTGCCAGCAGTGATTCTAGGACAGTCATCTATGGCTACACCTTC
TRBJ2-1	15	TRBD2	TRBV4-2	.	CASSSPGLAGAQQFF	TGTGCCAGCAGTTCTCCGGGACTAGCGGGAGCCCAGCAGTTCTTC
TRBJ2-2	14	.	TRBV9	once	CASSVKSGTGELFF	TGTGCCAGCAGCGTAAAGAGCGGCACCGGGGAGCTGTTTTTT
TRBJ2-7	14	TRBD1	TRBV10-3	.	CAISEGDRGSEQYF	TGTGCCATCAGTGAGGGAGACAGGGGGAGCGAGCAGTACTTC
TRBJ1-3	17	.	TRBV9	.	CASSVAPGGSQGNTIYF	TGTGCCAGCAGCGTAGCCCCGGGGGGCAGCCAAGGAAACACCATATATTTT
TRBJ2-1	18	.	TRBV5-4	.	CASSAGRGDAGPAGKQFF	TGTGCCAGCAGCGCTGGGCGGGGAGATGCGGGCCCGGCGGGAAAGCAGTTCTTC
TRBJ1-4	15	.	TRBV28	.	CASSSPGKGNEKLFF	TGTGCCAGCAGTTCCCCAGGGAAGGGCAATGAAAAACTGTTTTTT
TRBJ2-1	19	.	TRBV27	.	CASSLTPGSGGKSYNEQFF	TGTGCCAGCAGTTTAACCCCCGGATCTGGCGGGAAATCGTACAATGAGCAGTTCTTC
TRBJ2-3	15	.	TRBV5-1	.	CASSLGGRGTDTQYF	TGCGCCAGCAGCTTGGGGGGCAGGGGCACAGATACGCAGTATTTT
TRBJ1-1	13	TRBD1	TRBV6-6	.	CASSSGQVTEAFF	TGTGCCAGCAGTTCCGGACAGGTCACTGAAGCTTTCTTT
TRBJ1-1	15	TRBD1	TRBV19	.	CASSPDRGGVTEAFF	TGTGCCAGTAGTCCGGACAGGGGAGGTGTCACTGAAGCTTTCTTT
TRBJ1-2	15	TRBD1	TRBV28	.	CASTLLRGRGYGYTF	TGTGCCAGCACCCTCCTCAGAGGCAGGGGGTATGGCTACACCTTC
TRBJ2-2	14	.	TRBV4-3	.	CASSQGRNTGELFF	TGCGCCAGCAGCCAAGGTCGGAACACCGGGGAGCTGTTTTTT
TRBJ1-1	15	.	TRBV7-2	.	CASSLTGSPYTEAFF	TGTGCCAGCAGCTTAACGGGGAGTCCATACACTGAAGCTTTCTTT
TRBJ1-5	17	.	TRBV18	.	CASSPGAGFGGNQPQHF	TGTGCCAGCTCACCAGGGGCAGGTTTCGGTGGGAATCAGCCCCAGCATTTT
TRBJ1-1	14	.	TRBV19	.	CASSRLQVNTEAFF	TGTGCCAGTAGTAGGCTCCAGGTTAACACTGAAGCTTTCTTT
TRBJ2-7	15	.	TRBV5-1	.	CASSLGPGNAYEQYF	TGCGCCAGCAGCTTGGGTCCAGGGAATGCCTACGAGCAGTACTTC
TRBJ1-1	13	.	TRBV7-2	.	CASSNSMNTEAFF	TGTGCCAGCAGTAACAGCATGAACACTGAAGCTTTCTTT
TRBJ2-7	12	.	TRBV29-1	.	CSVRTEVYEQYF	TGCAGCGTCCGGACAGAAGTGTACGAGCAGTACTTC
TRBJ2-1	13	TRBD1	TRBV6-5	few	CASRLGQFNEQFF	TGTGCCAGCAGGCTGGGACAGTTCAATGAGCAGTTCTTC
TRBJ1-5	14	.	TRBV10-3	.	CAISESGSYQPQHF	TGTGCCATCAGTGAGTCGGGCAGCTACCAGCCCCAGCATTTT
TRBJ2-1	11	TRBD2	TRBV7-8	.	CASSASGEQFF	TGTGCCAGCAGCGCTAGCGGTGAGCAGTTCTTC